The source of this T cell receptor (beta chain) is a study of blood T cell repertoires in COVID-19. At the level of the study: Samples of COVID-19 (acute and convalescent) were obtained from the United States, Italy and Spain. T cells, B-cell-depleted T cells, or PBMCs supplied cDNA or gDNA.

This CDR3 has 12 residues. Trimming stripped 3 bases from V and 4 bases from J, with 6 bases between. Germline loops: CDR1 SQVTM, CDR2 ANQGSEA. Per the original methods: The authors estimated nucleated cell counts from reference gene primer amplification. Only in-frame clones appear in the TCRdb table, and some are missing; sequencing was by immunoSEQ multiplex PCR. V and J calls and clone size come straight from that table; D and trimming were deduced from the DNA. The data show roughly 100,000 clones, roughly four fifths seen once. What was sequenced was peripheral blood. This sequence was found in a woman aged 55-70 years with acute or convalescent COVID-19. V usage is TRBV29-1 and J usage is TRBJ2-2; D not certain. CDR3 sequence reads: CSVDPGTGELFF. In nucleotides, the CDR3 is TGCAGCGTTGATCCGGGCACCGGGGAGCTGTTTTTT.